One sample yielded the 15 T cell receptor beta chains listed below, sequenced in a study of liver allograft versus peripheral blood T cells. Overall study context: Hepatic allograft T cell receptor repertoires were evaluated relative to those present in recipients' peripheral blood.

TCRdb recomputed calls from the reads with MiXCR, one row per CDR3 protein. The sample lists about 8,400 distinct CDR3 sequences, roughly 17% occurring once. The receptor source for this set is a human patient who had a liver transplant. The graft donor may be the source of some T cells.

The J gene is TRBJ1-5, the V gene TRBV5-5, with 9 bases aligning to TRBD1. Trimming took 3 bases from V and 6 from J; bases not matched to a gene: 7. This CDR3 spans 15 amino acids. Germline CDR1 and CDR2: SGHKS and YYEKEE (reference sequence). This CDR3 reads CASSSPGQGGQPQHF. Here the CDR3 DNA reads TGTGCCAGCAGCTCTCCGGGACAGGGCGGTCAGCCCCAGCATTTT.

This clonotype was seen a handful of times. V is TRBV2 and J is TRBJ1-5; D unresolved. V shed 8 bases and J shed 4 bases, with 12 bases lying between them. Per the germline V gene, CDR1 is SNHLY and CDR2 is FYNNEI. This CDR3 contains 13 residues. The CDR3 spells CASATEENQPQHF. CDR3 DNA: TGTGCCAGCGCGACGGAGGAAAATCAGCCCCAGCATTTT.

The chain employs TRBV9 and TRBJ1-1; maybe TRBD1 (6 bases). In germline, CDR1 is SGDLS, CDR2 YYNGEE. V gave up 3 bases and J gave up 5 bases, with 14 bases separating them. CDR3 length: 14 residues. CDR3 DNA: TGTGCCAGCAGCGGACAGGTGGAAGGAACTGAAGCTTTCTTT. This encodes CASSGQVEGTEAFF.

This clonotype is medium-sized. V gene TRBV27 combines with J gene TRBJ1-5, with 10 positions matching TRBD1. The CDR3 sequence is 18 residues long. The trim removed 5 bases at V and 0 bases at J, leaving 10 bases unmatched. Germline CDR1 is MNHEY and CDR2 is SMNVEV (reference sequence). This CDR3 reads CASSPGQGLFNSNQPQHF. The DNA for the CDR3 is TGTGCCAGCAGTCCGGGACAGGGGCTTTTCAATAGCAATCAGCCCCAGCATTTT.

The chain carries TRBV5-6 and TRBJ2-3, with TRBD1 matching 8 bases. V shed 4 bases, J shed 1 base, and the junction held 2 bases outside the gene matches. The germline gives CDR1 SGHDT, CDR2 YYEEEE. The CDR3 contains 14 residues. In DNA form, the CDR3 reads TGTGCCAGCAGCGAGGGACAGGGCACAGATACGCAGTATTTT. It specifies CASSEGQGTDTQYF.

This clonotype was found a few times. The rearrangement uses TRBV6-5 and TRBJ1-4; possibly TRBD1 for D (6 bases). The CDR3 is 13 residues long. Germline loops: CDR1 MNHEY, CDR2 SVGAGI. V was shortened by 5 bases and J by 4 bases, with 8 bases between the two germline ends. Here the CDR3 reads CASSRGLNEKLFF. For the CDR3, the DNA is TGTGCCAGCAGTCGGGGGCTTAATGAAAAACTGTTTTTT.

This clonotype was observed many times. The chain carries TRBV19 and TRBJ2-3; 12 bases map to TRBD2. CDR3 length: 18 amino acids. Germline CDR1 and CDR2: LNHDA and SQIVND (reference sequence). The V and J ends lost 4 bases and 2 bases, in that order; junction bases with no gene match: 10. In DNA form, the CDR3 reads TGTGCCAGTAGTAAGGGCCGGACTAGCGGGACCTACACAGATACGCAGTATTTT. The encoded protein is CASSKGRTSGTYTDTQYF.

In its sample, this clonotype was seen many times. The chain is built from TRBV29-1 and TRBJ1-1; no firm D call. The germline V gene has CDR1 SQVTM and CDR2 ANQGSEA. The CDR3 loop spans 15 amino acids. V gave up 6 bases and J gave up 4 bases, with 21 bases separating them. CDR3 loop: CSVCTPGIKGTEAFF. DNA of the CDR3: TGCAGCGTGTGTACCCCCGGTATAAAGGGCACTGAAGCTTTCTTT.

The table lists this clonotype with many counts. Here the CDR3 DNA reads TGTGCCAGCAGTTTCTTGCAGGGAAGGGGGTGGGGCTCCTACGAGCAGTACTTC. Protein product: CASSFLQGRGWGSYEQYF. The chain employs TRBV27 and TRBJ2-7; TRBD1 might be the D (6 bases). The V and J ends lost 3 bases and 0 bases respectively, with 21 bases between them. The CDR3 covers 18 residues. Germline V gene lookup returns CDR1 MNHEY and CDR2 SMNVEV (reference sequence).

As concerns this clonotype: A far larger clone is a single base away, which makes a read error likely. The V and J genes are TRBV6-6 and TRBJ1-4, with a possible D match to TRBD1 (6 bases). Germline V gene sequence: CDR1 MNHNY, CDR2 SVGAGI (reference sequence). CDR3 length: 13 amino acids. The CDR3 DNA is TGTGCCACCAGTTACGGAGGGGGTGAAAAACTGTTTTTT. It is translated as CATSYGGGEKLFF.

In this sample, this clonotype turned up a few times. This chain links TRBV19 with TRBJ1-1; D unresolved. Germline CDR1 and CDR2: LNHDA and SQIVND (reference sequence). The CDR3 length is 14 residues. V was cut by 3 bases and J by 4 bases, with 12 bases left in between. The CDR3 coding sequence is TGTGCCAGTAGTATTCCCCTGACGTCCACTGAAGCTTTCTTT. It codes for CASSIPLTSTEAFF.

A note on this clonotype: A much larger clone lies one base from this, so it may be a read error. The chain recombines TRBV28 with TRBJ2-1; no reliable D call. Germline V lookup: CDR1 MDHEN, CDR2 SYDVKM. There are 11 residues in the CDR3. CDR3 residues: CATSLRNEQFF. CDR3 nucleotide sequence: TGTGCCACCAGTTTGAGGAATGAGCAGTTCTTC.

By frequency in the sample, this clonotype is medium-sized. The V call is TRBV7-9, the J call TRBJ1-6; no reliable D call. Trimming shortened V by 0 bases and J by 6 bases, and 12 bases separated the two germline ends. Germline CDR1 reads SEHNR; CDR2 reads FQNEAQ (reference sequence). This CDR3 region has 16 residues. The CDR3 here is CASSLATAGGNSPLHF. The CDR3 DNA sequence: TGTGCCAGCAGCTTAGCGACGGCGGGCGGTAATTCACCCCTCCACTTT. Full variable domain (outside the CDR3, taken from reference TRBV7-9 and TRBJ1-6): DTGVSQNPRHKITKRGQNVTFRCDPISEHNRLYWYRQTLGQGPEFLTYFQNEAQLEKSRLLSDRFSAERPKGSFSTLEIQRTEQGDSAMYLCASSLATAGGNSPLHFGNGTRLTVT.

This clonotype was counted only a few times. V usage is TRBV20-1 and J usage is TRBJ2-7; 10 positions agree with TRBD2. CDR3 size: 16 residues. Germline CDR1 is DFQATT and CDR2 is SNEGSKA (reference sequence). V shed 4 bases and J 7 bases; nucleotides not matched to a gene: 16. The CDR3: CSANLDWASGSDEQYF. The CDR3 DNA sequence: TGCAGTGCTAATCTAGATTGGGCTAGCGGGAGTGATGAGCAGTACTTC.

This clonotype rates as medium-sized (0.01 to 0.1%). The chain uses TRBV18 and TRBJ1-2; D remains ambiguous. The V and J ends lost 2 bases and 8 bases respectively, with 15 bases between them. This CDR3 is 14 amino acids long. Germline V gives CDR1 KGHSH, CDR2 LQKENI. Written as DNA, the CDR3 is TGTGCCAGCTCACCATACTTTGGATCCGAGGGCTACACCTTC. Amino acid sequence: CASSPYFGSEGYTF.